Below, 21 T cell receptor beta chains from the same sample are listed, as sequenced in a study of blood T cell repertoires in COVID-19. Clones were read by immunoSEQ multiplex PCR, and TCRdb kept only the in-frame ones, dropping some. The data contain 110,000 or so clones, 81% of them singletons. Source material: peripheral blood. The receptors originated from a middle-aged man with acute or convalescent COVID-19.

This clone showed up just a few times. The chain joins TRBV4-1 to TRBJ1-6; TRBD1 agrees at 9 bases. The germline V gene has CDR1 MGHRA and CDR2 YSYEKL. The CDR3 is 14 amino acids. Losses at the gene ends were 4 bases for V and 8 bases for J; bases not matched to a gene: 3. CDR3 coding DNA: TGCGCCAGCAGCCTCCGACAGGGGGATTCACCCCTCCACTTT. This translates into CASSLRQGDSPLHF.

The chain links TRBV18 to TRBJ2-7, with 7 bases matching TRBD1. Germline assignment: CDR1 KGHSH and CDR2 LQKENI. After removal of 5 bases from V and 9 bases from J, the junction contained 4 bases not matched to a gene. CDR3 size: 11 residues. This CDR3 reads CASSTGEGQYF. CDR3 coding DNA: TGTGCCAGCTCAACAGGGGAAGGGCAGTACTTC.

The chain is built from TRBV5-4 and TRBJ1-1, with TRBD1 as a possible D gene (6 bases). Trimming removed 4 bases from V and 2 bases from J, with 18 bases in between. Germline values: CDR1 SGHNT, CDR2 YYREEE (reference sequence). The CDR3 loop spans 16 amino acids. As DNA, the CDR3 is TGTGCCAGCAGCACCGCTCGGGGGGCCTTCAACACTGAAGCTTTCTTT. Translating it yields CASSTARGAFNTEAFF.

J is TRBJ2-5 and V is TRBV2; 8 bases map to TRBD1. V lost 5 bases, J lost 5 bases, and 7 bases stayed unmatched. The CDR3 consists of 14 residues. Looked up from germline, CDR1 is SNHLY and CDR2 is FYNNEI. This CDR3 is CASSLQGGWETQYF. CDR3 bases: TGTGCCAGCAGTCTACAGGGGGGATGGGAGACCCAGTACTTC.

V usage is TRBV6-4 and J usage is TRBJ2-2; 11 nucleotides match TRBD2. The CDR3 loop spans 21 amino acids. Germline values: CDR1 MRHNA, CDR2 SNTAGT. Trimming cost V 2 bases and J 1 base; bases outside gene matches: 15. The CDR3 region is CASSDEEPYTSGGLNTGELFF. CDR3 in DNA: TGTGCCAGCAGTGACGAGGAACCCTACACTAGCGGGGGCTTGAACACCGGGGAGCTGTTTTTT.

The rearrangement links TRBV6-1 to TRBJ2-5; TRBD1 agrees at 11 bases. Germline lookup yields CDR1 MNHNS and CDR2 SASEGT. V lost 2 bases to trimming and J lost 2 bases; unmatched junction nucleotides: 7. The CDR3 runs to 17 residues. In DNA, the CDR3 is TGTGCCAGCAGTGAACGCGGGACAGGGGGTTTACAAGAGACCCAGTACTTC. Translated, it gives CASSERGTGGLQETQYF.

The chain joins TRBV7-3 to TRBJ2-2; TRBD1 agrees at 9 bases. The CDR3 is 14 amino acids. Germline V gene lookup returns CDR1 SGHTA and CDR2 FQGTGA. V lost 4 bases to trimming and J lost 5 bases; unmatched junction nucleotides: 2. Written as DNA, the CDR3 is TGTGCCAGCAGCTGGGGACAGGGTACCGGGGAGCTGTTTTTT. It codes for CASSWGQGTGELFF.

This chain uses TRBV12-3 or TRBV12-4 with TRBJ1-6; D is perhaps TRBD1 (6 bases). The CDR3 loop spans 13 amino acids. V lost 2 bases and J lost 11, with 10 bases in between. The DNA for the CDR3 is TGTGCCAGCAGTTTAAAGGACAGTACACCCCTCCACTTT. This gives the protein CASSLKDSTPLHF.

The chain couples TRBV28 to TRBJ1-4; D is undetermined. The CDR3 is 15 amino acids. Trimming left V 6 bases short and J 0 bases short, with 11 bases between. Germline-derived CDR1 and CDR2 are MDHEN and SYDVKM. The DNA of the CDR3 is TGTGCCAGCAGGTCAAAGAGGCCAACTAATGAAAAACTGTTTTTT. Its translation: CASRSKRPTNEKLFF.

The CDR3 nucleotides are TGTGCCACCAGTTATGGCCTAGCCCCCAATGAGCAGTTCTTC. It yields the protein CATSYGLAPNEQFF. The chain links TRBV19 to TRBJ2-1; tentative D call: TRBD2 (5 bases). CDR1 and CDR2 (germline): LNHDA, SQIVND (reference sequence). V lost 10 bases, J lost 6 bases, and 19 bases lay in between. The CDR3 is 14 residues long.

The CDR3 sequence: CASSQSGTGGTEAFF. In nucleotides, the CDR3 is TGTGCCAGCAGCCAATCCGGGACAGGGGGCACTGAAGCTTTCTTT. The chain couples TRBV3-1 (or the pseudogene TRBV3-2) to TRBJ1-1, with 11 bases lining up with TRBD1. Germline trimming cut 2 bases from V and 4 bases from J; bases unmatched to any gene: 3. CDR3 size: 15 residues. Germline values: CDR1 LGHDT, CDR2 YNNKEL (reference sequence).

The chain couples TRBV3-1 (or the pseudogene TRBV3-2) to TRBJ2-7; D unresolved. This CDR3 has 13 residues. The germline gives CDR1 LGHDT, CDR2 YNNKEL (reference sequence). The V and J ends lost 4 bases and 5 bases respectively, with 12 bases between them. The CDR3 DNA reads TGTGCCAGCAGCCTCCGTGGGCGCAACGAGCAGTACTTC. It translates to CASSLRGRNEQYF.

This clone was seen a few times. This chain joins TRBV11-2 and TRBJ1-1, with 8 bases identical to TRBD1. Unmatched junction bases numbered 1, after V lost 3 bases and J lost 4 bases. Germline V gene sequence: CDR1 SGHAT, CDR2 FQNNGV. This CDR3 contains 13 residues. The chain's CDR3 is CASSFQGATEAFF. CDR3 coding DNA: TGTGCCAGCAGCTTCCAGGGGGCCACTGAAGCTTTCTTT. The entire variable domain, with the rest obtained from reference TRBV11-2 and TRBJ1-1, is as follows: EAGVAQSPRYKIIEKRQSVAFWCNPISGHATLYWYQQILGQGPKLLIQFQNNGVVDDSQLPKDRFSAERLKGVDSTLKIQPAKLEDSAVYLCASSFQGATEAFFGQGTRLTVV.

The DNA of the CDR3 is TGTGCCAGCAGCCCCCCGGGGGGGTCACACAATGAGCAGTTCTTC. Its translation: CASSPPGGSHNEQFF. The chain has TRBV5-4 and TRBJ2-1; 8 bases are a match to TRBD2. The germline V gene has CDR1 SGHNT and CDR2 YYREEE (reference sequence). The ends lost 4 bases at V and 5 bases at J; junction bases unmatched: 8. This CDR3 has 15 amino acids. Drawing the rest from reference TRBV5-4 and TRBJ2-1, the complete variable domain is ETGVTQSPTHLIKTRGQQVTLRCSSQSGHNTVSWYQQALGQGPQFIFQYYREEENGRGNFPPRFSGLQFPNYSSELNVNALELDDSALYLCASSPPGGSHNEQFFGPGTRLTVL.

The count of this clone is one. The chain employs TRBV11-2 and TRBJ2-1, with D perhaps matching TRBD1 (6 bases). V was pared by 5 bases and J by 3 bases, with 14 bases between. Germline-derived CDR1 and CDR2 are SGHAT and FQNNGV. This CDR3 spans 15 amino acids. CDR3 nucleotide sequence: TGTGCCAGCAGCCCCCAGGGGTTGGACTACAATGAGCAGTTCTTC. Its protein is CASSPQGLDYNEQFF.

V is TRBV7-9 and J is TRBJ2-7; D may be TRBD2 (5 bases). The length of the CDR3 is 15 residues. V was shortened by 5 bases and J by 4 bases, with 18 bases between the two germline ends. Germline-derived CDR1 and CDR2 are SEHNR and FQNEAQ (reference sequence). CDR3 amino acids: CASSPLRGSGYEQYF. The CDR3, as DNA: TGTGCCAGCAGCCCGTTACGGGGATCCGGGTACGAGCAGTACTTC. The whole variable domain, filled in from reference TRBV7-9 and TRBJ2-7, reads DTGVSQNPRHKITKRGQNVTFRCDPISEHNRLYWYRQTLGQGPEFLTYFQNEAQLEKSRLLSDRFSAERPKGSFSTLEIQRTEQGDSAMYLCASSPLRGSGYEQYFGPGTRLTVT.

The chain links TRBV30 to TRBJ2-7; 8 bases map to TRBD2. V gave up 3 bases and J gave up 5 bases; unmatched junction bases: 6. Germline V gene lookup returns CDR1 GTSNPN and CDR2 SVGIG (reference sequence). The CDR3 loop spans 13 amino acids. The CDR3 DNA is TGTGCCTGGAGGAGACGGGGGGGCAACGAGCAGTACTTC. Its protein is CAWRRRGGNEQYF.

V usage is TRBV5-1 and J usage is TRBJ2-3, with D possibly being TRBD2 (5 bases). Germline CDR1 is SGHRS and CDR2 is YFSETQ. The ends were cut back, 0 bases at V and 4 bases at J, with 15 bases in the middle. The CDR3 loop spans 16 amino acids. The CDR3 sequence: CASSLGGRPSSDTQYF. DNA of the CDR3: TGCGCCAGCAGCTTGGGAGGGCGTCCTTCCTCAGATACGCAGTATTTT.

This clone occurred a few times. The rearrangement uses TRBV7-9 and TRBJ2-7, with D maybe TRBD1 (6 bases). Germline CDR1 is SEHNR and CDR2 is FQNEAQ (reference sequence). The CDR3 contains 14 residues. V lost 1 base to trimming and J lost 2 bases, with 9 bases between them. Here the CDR3 DNA reads TGTGCCAGCAGCTTAGGACAGGCCGCCTACGAGCAGTACTTC. It encodes CASSLGQAAYEQYF.

This chain uses TRBV3-1 (or the pseudogene TRBV3-2) with TRBJ1-2; tentative D call: TRBD1 (5 bases). CDR3 length: 13 residues. Per germline, CDR1 LGHDT and CDR2 YNNKEL (reference sequence). V was trimmed by 7 bases and J by 4 bases, leaving 13 bases between them. Here the CDR3 reads CASTPRESYGYTF. CDR3 sequence (DNA): TGTGCCAGCACCCCCAGGGAAAGCTATGGCTACACCTTC.

V usage is TRBV29-1 and J usage is TRBJ1-2; a possible D gene is TRBD1 (6 bases). The germline V gene encodes CDR1 SQVTM and CDR2 ANQGSEA. The CDR3 has 13 residues. V lost 4 bases and J 10 bases, leaving 19 bases between the germline ends. Here the CDR3 reads CSVGERGGSDYTF. The DNA for the CDR3 is TGCAGCGTTGGCGAAAGGGGGGGCTCGGACTACACCTTC.